A single sample gave rise to the 24 T cell receptor beta chains below, sequenced in a study of T cell responses to AZD1222 COVID-19 vaccine. Measured with immunoSEQ multiplex PCR; TCRdb has only the in-frame clones, and not every one. The repertoire includes 150,000 or so clones, about 90% of them detected once, and about 2.1% sits in the top ten. Specimen: peripheral blood, collected on day 0 of AZD1222 vaccination. These receptors were obtained from an adult in good health.

The chain links TRBV11-2 to TRBJ1-3; D is perhaps TRBD1 (5 bases). The CDR3 spans 15 residues. Trimming removed 4 bases from V and 0 bases from J, with 10 bases in between. Germline lookup yields CDR1 SGHAT and CDR2 FQNNGV. The CDR3: CASSSGRTSGNTIYF. In DNA form, the CDR3 reads TGTGCCAGCAGCTCGGGACGGACCTCTGGAAACACCATATATTTT.

This rearrangement joins TRBV5-1 to TRBJ2-6; tentative D call: TRBD2 (6 bases). CDR1 and CDR2 from the germline V gene are SGHRS and YFSETQ. The CDR3 runs to 14 residues. Trimming took 7 bases from V and 1 from J, leaving 9 bases between them. The CDR3 nucleotides are TGCGCCAGCGGAGGGATATCTGGGGCCAACGTCCTGACTTTC. Protein product: CASGGISGANVLTF.

The chain couples TRBV11-1 to TRBJ2-7, with 11 bases fitting TRBD2. The trim removed 3 bases at V and 2 bases at J, leaving 3 bases unmatched. The V gene's germline CDR1 is SGHAT and CDR2 FQDESV (reference sequence). The CDR3 runs 15 residues. DNA of the CDR3: TGTGCCAGCAGCTTCCTAGCGGGGGGCACCTACGAGCAGTACTTC. It is translated as CASSFLAGGTYEQYF.

This rearrangement joins TRBV2 to TRBJ2-2; 7 nucleotides match TRBD2. V dropped 11 bases and J dropped 0; count of bases not matched to a gene: 9. The germline V gene has CDR1 SNHLY and CDR2 FYNNEI. The CDR3 is 15 residues long. In nucleotides, the CDR3 is TGTGCCCGAACACGCGGGGGTACGAACACCGGGGAGCTGTTTTTT. It codes for CARTRGGTNTGELFF.

This chain uses TRBV3-1 (or the pseudogene TRBV3-2) with TRBJ1-1, with 7 nucleotides matching TRBD1. The junction had 3 bases not matched to a gene; V was cut back by 6 bases and J by 2 bases. The CDR3 runs to 13 residues. Germline V gene sequence: CDR1 LGHDT, CDR2 YNNKEL (reference sequence). Written as DNA, the CDR3 is TGTGCCAGCAGAAGGACAGGCAACACTGAAGCTTTCTTT. Encoded protein: CASRRTGNTEAFF.

This rearrangement joins TRBV28 to TRBJ1-4; no reliable D call. The CDR3 runs 12 residues. V gave up 3 bases and J gave up 10 bases, with 9 bases separating them. Germline V gene sequence: CDR1 MDHEN, CDR2 SYDVKM. The CDR3 spells CASSFQMGKLFF. The CDR3 nucleotides are TGTGCCAGCAGTTTCCAAATGGGAAAACTGTTTTTT.

This chain connects TRBV30 to TRBJ2-5, with 7 nucleotides matching TRBD1. Germline-derived CDR1 and CDR2 are GTSNPN and SVGIG (reference sequence). CDR3 length equals 13 residues. Losses at the gene ends were 4 bases for V and 2 bases for J; bases not matched to a gene: 4. For the CDR3, the DNA is TGTGCCTGGAATCGACAGGGACAAGAGACCCAGTACTTC. Its protein is CAWNRQGQETQYF. Based on the CDR3 plus reference TRBV30 and TRBJ2-5, the full variable domain is SQTIHQWPATLVQPVGSPLSLECTVEGTSNPNLYWYRQAAGRGLQLLFYSVGIGQISSEVPQNLSASRPQDRQFILSSKKLLLSDSGFYLCAWNRQGQETQYFGPGTRLLVL.

The chain recombines TRBV18 with TRBJ2-7; no reliable D call. From germline, CDR1 is KGHSH and CDR2 LQKENI. The CDR3 is 14 residues long. Trimming left V 0 bases short and J 6 bases short, with 12 bases between. The CDR3 nucleotides are TGTGCCAGCTCACCACCGACTGTTCTGTCCGAGCAGTACTTC. Translating it yields CASSPPTVLSEQYF. Filled out from reference TRBV18 and TRBJ2-7, the complete variable domain reads NAGVMQNPRHLVRRRGQEARLRCSPMKGHSHVYWYRQLPEEGLKFMVYLQKENIIDESGMPKERFSAEFPKEGPSILRIQQVVRGDSAAYFCASSPPTVLSEQYFGPGTRLTVT.

V is TRBV10-3 and J is TRBJ1-6; TRBD1 agrees at 9 bases. There are 15 residues in the CDR3. The germline gives CDR1 ENHRY, CDR2 SYGVKD. J was trimmed by 8 bases and V by 3 bases; bases with no gene match: 5. The CDR3 loop is CAISDPGQGYSPLHF. The DNA for the CDR3 is TGTGCCATCAGTGATCCGGGACAGGGTTATTCACCCCTCCACTTT.

The chain has TRBV3-1 (or the pseudogene TRBV3-2) and TRBJ2-2; 12 nucleotides agree with TRBD2. Germline V lookup: CDR1 LGHDT, CDR2 YNNKEL (reference sequence). The CDR3 consists of 17 residues. V was pared by 2 bases and J by 7 bases, with 8 bases of the junction left unmatched. The CDR3 sequence: CASSQSSGGAMIGELFF. The CDR3 DNA follows: TGTGCCAGCAGCCAATCTAGCGGGGGGGCGATGATCGGGGAGCTGTTTTTT.

The chain uses TRBV5-1 and TRBJ1-6, with D possibly TRBD1 on 5 matching bases. Germline V gene lookup returns CDR1 SGHRS and CDR2 YFSETQ. The CDR3 loop spans 16 amino acids. Trimming took off 4 bases at V and 0 bases at J, with 11 bases between the two ends. This CDR3 reads CASSRDRSSYNSPLHF. The DNA for the CDR3 is TGCGCCAGCAGCCGGGACCGAAGCTCCTATAATTCACCCCTCCACTTT. Together with reference TRBV5-1 and TRBJ1-6, the CDR3 gives the full variable domain: KAGVTQTPRYLIKTRGQQVTLSCSPISGHRSVSWYQQTPGQGLQFLFEYFSETQRNKGNFPGRFSGRQFSNSRSEMNVSTLELGDSALYLCASSRDRSSYNSPLHFGNGTRLTVT.

The J gene is TRBJ1-1, the V gene TRBV9; 7 nucleotides align to TRBD1. V was clipped by 5 bases and J by 1 base; unmatched bases: 11. Germline values: CDR1 SGDLS, CDR2 YYNGEE. This CDR3 is 16 amino acids long. Written as DNA, the CDR3 is TGTGCCAGCAGAGAGCGTCCGGGACAGAAGAACACTGAAGCTTTCTTT. This encodes CASRERPGQKNTEAFF.

The chain couples TRBV7-9 to TRBJ1-6, with unresolved D. The V and J ends lost 5 bases and 8 bases respectively, with 16 bases between them. Germline V lookup: CDR1 SEHNR, CDR2 FQNEAQ (reference sequence). The CDR3 contains 15 residues. The DNA for the CDR3 is TGTGCCAGCAGCCAACTGAGGGTTTCGGATTCACCCCTCCACTTT. Translated: CASSQLRVSDSPLHF.

The J gene is TRBJ1-6, the V gene TRBV5-5; TRBD1 might be the D (5 bases). V was cut by 1 base and J by 14 bases, with 13 bases left in between. Germline V CDR1 and CDR2: SGHKS, YYEKEE (reference sequence). The CDR3 is 13 residues long. The CDR3 nucleotides are TGTGCCAGCAGCTTGTTGGGGGGAGGGACCCTCCACTTT. Residues: CASSLLGGGTLHF.

The gene calls are TRBV5-6 and TRBJ1-4, with a weak D call TRBD1 (5 bases). Germline CDR1 is SGHDT and CDR2 is YYEEEE. The CDR3 sequence is 17 residues long. V was pared by 4 bases and J by 7 bases, with 23 bases between. The CDR3 protein is CASSAGMGGTGGEKLFF. The CDR3 coding sequence is TGTGCCAGCAGCGCGGGGATGGGAGGGACCGGAGGTGAAAAACTGTTTTTT.

Here the CDR3 reads CASSPNRGGSTEAFF. CDR3 nucleotides: TGTGCCAGCAGCCCTAACAGGGGAGGGAGCACTGAAGCTTTCTTT. The chain links TRBV7-8 to TRBJ1-1, with 7 bases fitting TRBD1. With 5 bases clipped from V and 4 bases from J, the junction kept 10 bases outside the gene matches. The CDR3 is 15 amino acids. Germline loops: CDR1 SGHVS, CDR2 FQNEAQ.

The chain employs TRBV15 and TRBJ2-7; 10 nucleotides align to TRBD1. V gave up 0 bases and J gave up 5 bases; unmatched junction bases: 7. Looked up from germline, CDR1 is LNHNV and CDR2 is YYDKDF (reference sequence). This CDR3 is built from 16 residues. The CDR3 loop is CATSRDPGTGDDEQYF. CDR3 bases: TGTGCCACCAGCAGAGATCCCGGGACAGGGGATGACGAGCAGTACTTC.

This chain connects TRBV7-2 to TRBJ1-3, with TRBD1 as a possible D gene (5 bases). Germline V lookup: CDR1 SGHTA, CDR2 FQGNSA. The V end was cut by 1 base, the J end by 4 bases, with 11 bases between. The CDR3 extends over 15 amino acids. In DNA form, the CDR3 reads TGTGCCAGCAGCTTAGATTCGGGGGTAGGAAACACCATATATTTT. Translated, it gives CASSLDSGVGNTIYF.

This sequence joins TRBV19 and TRBJ1-4; D possibly corresponds to TRBD1 (5 bases). CDR1 LNHDA and CDR2 SQIVND come from the germline V gene (reference sequence). There are 17 residues in the CDR3. V was cut by 1 base and J by 1 base, with 13 bases left in between. As DNA, the CDR3 is TGTGCCAGTAGTATAGCAAGGAGGGGCCAAACTAATGAAAAACTGTTTTTT. This gives the protein CASSIARRGQTNEKLFF.

Regarding this clone: Other DNA variants within this sample encode the same CDR3. This chain connects TRBV18 to TRBJ1-4; D gene uncertain. V was trimmed by 3 bases and J by 0 bases, leaving 5 bases between them. Germline CDR1 KGHSH, CDR2 LQKENI. The CDR3 is 14 amino acids. CDR3 loop: CASSPGATNEKLFF. DNA for the CDR3: TGTGCCAGCTCACCGGGCGCAACTAATGAAAAACTGTTTTTT.

The J gene is TRBJ2-1, the V gene TRBV5-4; 10 nucleotides line up with TRBD2. Germline V gives CDR1 SGHNT, CDR2 YYREEE (reference sequence). The CDR3 length is 17 residues. The V and J ends lost 0 bases and 3 bases, in that order; junction bases with no gene match: 6. The CDR3 region has the DNA TGTGCCAGCAGCTTGGCAGCTAGCGGGGGCCTCTACAATGAGCAGTTCTTC. Translating it yields CASSLAASGGLYNEQFF. The full variable domain, its missing parts supplied by reference TRBV5-4 and TRBJ2-1, is ETGVTQSPTHLIKTRGQQVTLRCSSQSGHNTVSWYQQALGQGPQFIFQYYREEENGRGNFPPRFSGLQFPNYSSELNVNALELDDSALYLCASSLAASGGLYNEQFFGPGTRLTVL.

V gene TRBV4-1 combines with J gene TRBJ1-2; the D is unclear. Germline V lookup: CDR1 MGHRA, CDR2 YSYEKL. Trimming took 2 bases from V and 2 from J, leaving 15 bases between them. The CDR3 consists of 16 residues. CDR3 sequence (DNA): TGCGCCAGCAGCCAACCCCCCCAGGCTCCGAACTATGGCTACACCTTC. This codes for CASSQPPQAPNYGYTF.

This chain connects TRBV6-2 or TRBV6-3 to TRBJ2-3; unclear D gene. Per germline, CDR1 MNHEY and CDR2 SVGEGT. The CDR3 is 15 amino acids. V lost 6 bases and J 3 bases, leaving 16 bases between the germline ends. CDR3 region: CASSSKSRSTDTQYF. The CDR3 DNA sequence: TGTGCCAGCAGCTCGAAATCCCGGTCTACAGATACGCAGTATTTT.

This sequence joins TRBV2 and TRBJ1-1; possible D gene TRBD1, 5 bases. Trimming shortened V by 4 bases and J by 2 bases, and 11 bases separated the two germline ends. The CDR3 runs 14 residues. Germline V gene sequence: CDR1 SNHLY, CDR2 FYNNEI. The CDR3 spells CASSGGTVNTEAFF. CDR3 sequence (DNA): TGTGCCAGCAGTGGGGGGACGGTTAACACTGAAGCTTTCTTT.